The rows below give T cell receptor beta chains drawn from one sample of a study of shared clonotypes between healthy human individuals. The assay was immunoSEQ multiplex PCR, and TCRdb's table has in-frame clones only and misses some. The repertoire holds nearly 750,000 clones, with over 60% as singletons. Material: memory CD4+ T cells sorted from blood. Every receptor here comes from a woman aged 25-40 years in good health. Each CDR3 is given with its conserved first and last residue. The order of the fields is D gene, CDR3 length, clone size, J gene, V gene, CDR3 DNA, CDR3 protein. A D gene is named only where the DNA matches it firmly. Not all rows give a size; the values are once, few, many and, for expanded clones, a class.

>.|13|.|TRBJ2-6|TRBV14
TGTGCCAGCACCCCCACCGGGGCCAACGTCCTGACTTTC
CASTPTGANVLTF
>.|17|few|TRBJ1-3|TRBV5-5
TGTGCCAGCAGCTTGGAGGGGACTTCTAGCTCTGGAAACACCATATATTTT
CASSLEGTSSSGNTIYF
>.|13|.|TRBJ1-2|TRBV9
TGTGCCAGCAGCCCACAAATGGGGACTGGCTACACCTTC
CASSPQMGTGYTF
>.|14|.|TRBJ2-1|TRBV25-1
TGTGCCAGCAGTTCCGAGGAAGGTCTCAATGAGCAGTTCTTC
CASSSEEGLNEQFF
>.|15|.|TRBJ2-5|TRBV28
TGTGCCAGCAGTTCTCCCGGGACTCTGAAAGAGACCCAGTACTTC
CASSSPGTLKETQYF
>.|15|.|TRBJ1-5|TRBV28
TGTGCCAGCATTTCTAGCCCCTACGCGGATCAGCCCCAGCATTTT
CASISSPYADQPQHF
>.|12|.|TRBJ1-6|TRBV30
TGTGCCTGGAGGACAGTTATTGGACCCCTCCACTTT
CAWRTVIGPLHF
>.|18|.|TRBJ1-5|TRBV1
TGCACCAGCAGCCAGAAAAAGGGGACAGGGGTTCTGGATCAGCCCCAGCATTTT
CTSSQKKGTGVLDQPQHF
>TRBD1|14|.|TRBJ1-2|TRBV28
TGTGCCAGCAGTGGGACAGCAAGGAGGGATGGCTACACCTTC
CASSGTARRDGYTF
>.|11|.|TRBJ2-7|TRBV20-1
TGCAGTGCTAGAGATTGGAACGAGCAGTACTTC
CSARDWNEQYF
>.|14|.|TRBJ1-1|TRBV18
TGTGCCAGCTCGCCACCGGGACAGAACACTGAAGCTTTCTTT
CASSPPGQNTEAFF
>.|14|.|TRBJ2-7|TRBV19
TGTGCCAGTAGGAAGGGCGATGTCGCAGGCGAGCAGTACTTC
CASRKGDVAGEQYF
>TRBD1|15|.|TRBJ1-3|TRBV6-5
TGTGCCAGCAGCCGACAGGGGGTCGGTGGAAACACCATATATTTT
CASSRQGVGGNTIYF
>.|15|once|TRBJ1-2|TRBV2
TGTGCCAGCAGTGAAAGATCCGGGATAAACTATGGCTACACCTTC
CASSERSGINYGYTF
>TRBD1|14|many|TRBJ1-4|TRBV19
TGTGCCAGTAGGACCCCGGGACAGGGCGAAAAACTGTTTTTT
CASRTPGQGEKLFF
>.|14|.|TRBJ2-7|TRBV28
TGTGCCAGCAGTTTACATCGGACAGACTACGAGCAGTACTTC
CASSLHRTDYEQYF
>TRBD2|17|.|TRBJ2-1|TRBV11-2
TGTGCCAGCAGCCCGTGGGGTGTCCTAGCGGGAGTCCGGGAGCAGTTCTTC
CASSPWGVLAGVREQFF
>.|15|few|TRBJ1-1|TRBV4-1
TGCGCCAGCAGCCAAGATTCGGGGGTACTCACTGAAGCTTTCTTT
CASSQDSGVLTEAFF
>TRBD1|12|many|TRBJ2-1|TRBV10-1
TGCGCCAGCGGGGGACAGTACAATGAGCAGTTCTTC
CASGGQYNEQFF
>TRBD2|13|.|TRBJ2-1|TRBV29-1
TGCAGCGTAGAATCTAGCGGGAGAGGGGAGCAGTTCTTC
CSVESSGRGEQFF
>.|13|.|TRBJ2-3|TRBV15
TGTGCCACCAACCGGGCTAGCACAGATACGCAGTATTTT
CATNRASTDTQYF
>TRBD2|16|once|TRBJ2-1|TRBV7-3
TGTGCCAGCAGCCACTCGACTAGCGGCGGAGGGAATGAGCAGTTCTTC
CASSHSTSGGGNEQFF
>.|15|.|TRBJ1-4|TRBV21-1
TGTGCCAGCAGCCCAAAAGGGGCAACTAATGAAAAACTGTTTTTT
CASSPKGATNEKLFF
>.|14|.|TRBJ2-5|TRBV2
TGTGCCAGCATCAGGGTAGCTTACCAAGAGACCCAGTACTTC
CASIRVAYQETQYF
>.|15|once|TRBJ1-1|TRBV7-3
TGTGCCAGCAGCTTAACCTCAGGGATGAACACTGAAGCTTTCTTT
CASSLTSGMNTEAFF
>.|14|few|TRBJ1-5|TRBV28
TGTGCCAGCAGTTTACATGGCGACCGTCAGCCCCAGCATTTT
CASSLHGDRQPQHF
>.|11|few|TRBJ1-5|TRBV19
TGTGCCAGTAGTAATGGTCAGCCCCAGCATTTT
CASSNGQPQHF
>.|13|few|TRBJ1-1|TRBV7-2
TGTGCCAGCAGATCCAGACAGGACACTGAAGCTTTCTTT
CASRSRQDTEAFF
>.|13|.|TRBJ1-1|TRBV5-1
TGCGCCAGCATGTGGGGAAGGGACACTGAAGCTTTCTTT
CASMWGRDTEAFF
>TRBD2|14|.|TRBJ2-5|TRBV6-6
TGTGCCAGCAGTAGAGCGGGGAACCAAGAGACCCAGTACTTC
CASSRAGNQETQYF
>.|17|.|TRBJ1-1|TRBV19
TGTGCCAGTAGTATAGGCCCAATGGACCGCATGAACACTGAAGCTTTCTTT
CASSIGPMDRMNTEAFF
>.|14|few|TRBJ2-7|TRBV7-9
TGTGCCAGCAGCTTAGGGCAGGGGATTTACGAGCAGTACTTC
CASSLGQGIYEQYF
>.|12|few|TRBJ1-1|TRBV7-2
TGTGCCAGCAGCTTGTACAGGGCTGAAGCTTTCTTT
CASSLYRAEAFF
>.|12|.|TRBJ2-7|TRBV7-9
TGTGCCAGCAGCTTATCTGTAGACGAGCAGTACTTC
CASSLSVDEQYF
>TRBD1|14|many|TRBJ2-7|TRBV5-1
TGCGCCAGCACCCTTGGGACAGGGGCGGGGGAGCAGTACTTC
CASTLGTGAGEQYF
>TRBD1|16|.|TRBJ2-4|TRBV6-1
TGTGCCAGCAGTGAAGTCCGACAAAGACAGGGGGAAGTCGAGTACTTC
CASSEVRQRQGEVEYF
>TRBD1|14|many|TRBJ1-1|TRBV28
TGTGCCAGCAGTTTAGGACAGGGGGTAAGTGGAGCTTTCTTT
CASSLGQGVSGAFF
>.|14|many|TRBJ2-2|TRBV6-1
TGTGCCAGCAATCGGGACCCGAACACCGGGGAGCTGTTTTTT
CASNRDPNTGELFF
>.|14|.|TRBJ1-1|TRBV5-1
TGCGCCAGCAGCCCCATTGACGCGGAGACTGAAGCTTTCTTT
CASSPIDAETEAFF
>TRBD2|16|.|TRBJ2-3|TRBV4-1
TGCGCCAGCAGCCAAGGGCTAGCGGGGCTCACAGATACGCAGTATTTT
CASSQGLAGLTDTQYF
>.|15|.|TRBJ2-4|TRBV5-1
TGCGCCAGCAGCGAGGGGAGCTTAGCCAAAAACATTCAGTACTTC
CASSEGSLAKNIQYF
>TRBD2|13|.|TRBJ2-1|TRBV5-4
TGTGCCAGCAGTCGGACTAGCGGGAATGAGCAGTTCTTC
CASSRTSGNEQFF
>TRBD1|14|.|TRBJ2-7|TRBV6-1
TGTGCCAGCAGTGTAACGGGACAGGGGTACGAGCAGTACTTC
CASSVTGQGYEQYF
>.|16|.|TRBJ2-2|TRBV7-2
TGTGCCAGCAGCTTAGTTCGCAGGGCCGGCACCGGGGAGCTGTTTTTT
CASSLVRRAGTGELFF
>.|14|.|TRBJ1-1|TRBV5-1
TGCGCCAGCAGCTTGAGTCGGACAGAGGGGCGAGCTTTCTTT
CASSLSRTEGRAFF